A single sample gave rise to the 23 T cell receptor beta chains below, sequenced in a study of spatial heterogeneity in lung cancer. Regarding time point: sample taken at primary tumor resection. TCRdb ran MiXCR on the 5' RACE reads and lists one entry per CDR3 protein. The sample holds around 37,000 distinct CDR3 sequences, roughly 6.5% seen once. Sample: PBMCs, taken at surgery. These receptors were obtained from a female donor with early-stage non-small cell lung cancer.

This clonotype was seen repeatedly, ten times or more. This chain joins TRBV7-2 and TRBJ2-7; 11 nucleotides agree with TRBD2. The CDR3 loop spans 15 amino acids. Trimming cost V 4 bases and J 3 bases; bases outside gene matches: 5. Germline loops: CDR1 SGHTA, CDR2 FQGNSA. As DNA, the CDR3 is TGTGCCAGCAGCTACCTAGCGGGAGGTTTCTACGAGCAGTACTTC. Its translation is CASSYLAGGFYEQYF.

This clonotype was counted at least ten times. The rearrangement uses TRBV28 and TRBJ2-1, with D maybe TRBD1 (5 bases). Trimming took off 3 bases at V and 4 bases at J, with 13 bases between the two ends. Germline CDR1 MDHEN, CDR2 SYDVKM. CDR3 length: 15 amino acids. CDR3 DNA: TGTGCCAGCAGTTTGTCGGTCCCAGGGTACAATGAGCAGTTCTTC. Residues: CASSLSVPGYNEQFF.

The V call is TRBV5-1, the J call TRBJ2-2; 11 nucleotides agree with TRBD2. The CDR3 length is 16 residues. V was clipped by 2 bases and J by 5 bases; unmatched bases: 5. The germline gives CDR1 SGHRS, CDR2 YFSETQ. CDR3 loop: CASSFGGTSGTGELFF. In DNA, the CDR3 is TGCGCCAGCAGCTTTGGCGGGACTAGCGGTACCGGGGAGCTGTTTTTT.

The gene calls are TRBV13 and TRBJ1-2; tentatively, D is TRBD1 (6 bases). The V end was cut by 5 bases, the J end by 8 bases, with 27 bases between. From germline, CDR1 is PRHDT and CDR2 FYEKMQ (reference sequence). The CDR3 is made up of 17 amino acids. This chain's CDR3 is CASSPGLTRGRRDGYTF. The CDR3 nucleotides read TGTGCCAGCAGCCCGGGTCTAACCAGGGGCAGGAGGGACGGCTACACCTTC.

The table lists this clonotype with many counts. The rearrangement joins TRBV29-1 to TRBJ2-3; no clear D gene. Germline V lookup: CDR1 SQVTM, CDR2 ANQGSEA. The CDR3 loop spans 12 amino acids. Trimming stripped 2 bases from V and 3 bases from J, with 6 bases between. Here the CDR3 reads CSVEKGTDTQYF. In DNA form, the CDR3 reads TGCAGCGTTGAAAAGGGAACAGATACGCAGTATTTT.

This clonotype has more than one count but fewer than ten. The chain links TRBV9 to TRBJ2-2, with no clear D. The CDR3 has 12 residues. The germline V gene encodes CDR1 SGDLS and CDR2 YYNGEE. V was shortened by 4 bases and J by 10 bases, with 11 bases between the two germline ends. CDR3 nucleotides: TGTGCCAGCAGCTTAAGAGTCGTGGAGCTGTTTTTT. Protein product: CASSLRVVELFF.

In this sample, this clonotype turned up a few times. The gene calls are TRBV3-1 and TRBJ2-5, with D possibly being TRBD2 (6 bases). Between the trimmed V and J ends, which lost 1 base and 10 bases, there was a span of 7 bases. Germline loops: CDR1 LGHDT, CDR2 YNNKEL (reference sequence). The CDR3 sequence is 11 residues long. CDR3 amino acids: CASSQGGDQYF. As DNA, the CDR3 is TGTGCCAGCAGCCAAGGGGGGGACCAGTACTTC.

This clonotype has more than one count but fewer than ten. The chain has TRBV5-4 and TRBJ2-3; TRBD2 might be the D (5 bases). This CDR3 has 16 amino acids. Germline lookup yields CDR1 SGHNT and CDR2 YYREEE (reference sequence). The V and J ends lost 0 bases and 0 bases respectively, with 11 bases between them. In DNA form, the CDR3 reads TGTGCCAGCAGCTTGGGTGGAGGTGGAAGCACAGATACGCAGTATTTT. Translating gives CASSLGGGGSTDTQYF.

There are a few counts of this clonotype. The chain carries TRBV20-1 and TRBJ1-6; possible D gene TRBD1, 6 bases. The V and J ends lost 2 bases and 3 bases respectively, with 11 bases between them. The CDR3 runs to 15 residues. Germline CDR1 and CDR2: DFQATT and SNEGSKA (reference sequence). The CDR3 DNA reads as TGCAGTGCTAGACTCCGGGACAACTATAATTCACCCCTCCACTTT. The encoded protein is CSARLRDNYNSPLHF.

The table lists this clonotype with a few counts. The chain combines TRBV7-9 with TRBJ1-4; no clear D. The CDR3 contains 16 residues. Germline V gene sequence: CDR1 SEHNR, CDR2 FQNEAQ (reference sequence). The V gene lost 5 bases and the J gene lost 2 bases, with 15 bases spanning the gap. CDR3 sequence (DNA): TGTGCCAGCAGCCCGGGATGGGGTGGTACTAATGAAAAACTGTTTTTT. It translates to CASSPGWGGTNEKLFF.

This clonotype was recorded many times. The chain combines TRBV29-1 with TRBJ2-5; D may be TRBD2 (6 bases). Trimming removed 3 bases from V and 4 bases from J, with 12 bases in between. The germline CDR1 and CDR2 sequences are SQVTM and ANQGSEA. The CDR3 sequence is 13 residues long. CDR3 amino acids: CSVDPSAGETQYF. The CDR3, as DNA: TGCAGCGTTGACCCTTCAGCGGGAGAGACCCAGTACTTC.

This clonotype was counted between two and nine times. The CDR3 nucleotides are TGTGCCAGCAGCCTGACCGGGGGGACGCAGTATTTT. Protein product: CASSLTGGTQYF. V and J are TRBV11-2 and TRBJ2-3, with 7 bases aligning to TRBD2. Germline V gives CDR1 SGHAT, CDR2 FQNNGV. After removal of 5 bases from V and 9 bases from J, the junction contained 5 bases not matched to a gene. This CDR3 is built from 12 residues.

This clonotype was observed at least ten times. The chain has TRBV19 and TRBJ2-2, with unresolved D. Trimming took 6 bases from V and 0 from J, leaving 5 bases between them. Germline V gives CDR1 LNHDA, CDR2 SQIVND (reference sequence). CDR3 length: 13 residues. This chain's CDR3 is CASRPANTGELFF. For the CDR3, the DNA is TGTGCCAGTAGGCCAGCGAACACCGGGGAGCTGTTTTTT.

CDR3 amino acids: CASSCPLNGQSPSNQPQHF. In DNA, the CDR3 is TGTGCCAGCAGCTGCCCTTTGAACGGCCAAAGTCCATCAAATCAGCCCCAGCATTTT. The chain is built from TRBV7-3 and TRBJ1-5; unclear D gene. This CDR3 contains 19 residues. The V gene's germline CDR1 is SGHTA and CDR2 FQGTGA. The germline V and J ends were trimmed by 4 bases and 4 bases, with 26 bases remaining between them.

This clonotype was found many times. The rearrangement joins TRBV5-1 to TRBJ2-4; D possibly corresponds to TRBD2 (6 bases). CDR1 SGHRS and CDR2 YFSETQ come from the germline V gene. The CDR3 has 16 amino acids. V lost 2 bases, J lost 2 bases, and 14 bases lay in between. CDR3 DNA sequence: TGCGCCAGCAGCTTCCTGGGAGGATTAACCAAAAACATTCAGTACTTC. It is translated as CASSFLGGLTKNIQYF.

This clonotype was counted between two and nine times. The J gene is TRBJ1-3, the V gene TRBV10-1, with no clear D. Germline V gives CDR1 WNHNN, CDR2 SYGVQD (reference sequence). V lost 10 bases and J 0 bases, leaving 19 bases between the germline ends. This CDR3 region has 16 residues. CDR3 nucleotide sequence: TGCGCCACCGAAGAAGGGAACTCCCTCTCTGGAAACACCATATATTTT. Its protein is CATEEGNSLSGNTIYF.

This clonotype was counted ten times or more. This rearrangement joins TRBV12-3 or TRBV12-4 to TRBJ2-3; D not certain. V lost 4 bases and J 3 bases, leaving 20 bases between the germline ends. CDR3 length: 17 residues. The CDR3 reads CASSSSWVIASTDTQYF. The CDR3 nucleotides are TGTGCCAGCAGTTCCTCTTGGGTGATAGCATCGACAGATACGCAGTATTTT.

This clonotype was counted many times. The chain links TRBV14 to TRBJ1-3; tentative D call: TRBD1 (5 bases). CDR1 and CDR2 from the germline V gene are SGHDN and FVKESK. The V end lost 1 base, the J end lost 4 bases, and 11 bases lay between the germline ends. The CDR3 spans 15 residues. The CDR3 DNA is TGTGCCAGCAGCCAAGTTGCAGGGTCCGGAAACACCATATATTTT. Protein product: CASSQVAGSGNTIYF. Variable domain in full (rest from reference TRBV14 and TRBJ1-3): EAGVTQFPSHSVIEKGQTVTLRCDPISGHDNLYWYRRVMGKEIKFLLHFVKESKQDESGMPNNRFLAERTGGTYSTLKVQPAELEDSGVYFCASSQVAGSGNTIYFGEGSWLTVV.

This clonotype was counted many times. The chain combines TRBV2 with TRBJ2-5; D perhaps matches TRBD1 (6 bases). The V end was cut by 5 bases, the J end by 5 bases, with 9 bases between. Germline V gene lookup returns CDR1 SNHLY and CDR2 FYNNEI. This CDR3 comprises 12 residues. The DNA for the CDR3 is TGTGCCAGCAGTTGGGGGCCTGAGACCCAGTACTTC. This codes for CASSWGPETQYF.

This clonotype was seen repeatedly, ten times or more. The genes are TRBV11-2 and TRBJ2-7; the D gene is possibly TRBD1 (6 bases). CDR3 size: 13 residues. Germline assignment: CDR1 SGHAT and CDR2 FQNNGV. The V end lost 6 bases, the J end lost 4 bases, and 13 bases lay between the germline ends. The CDR3 is CASSSTGWYEQYF. CDR3 coding DNA: TGTGCCAGCAGTTCTACAGGGTGGTACGAGCAGTACTTC. The full variable domain, in which reference TRBV11-2 and TRBJ2-7 provide the parts outside the CDR3, is EAGVAQSPRYKIIEKRQSVAFWCNPISGHATLYWYQQILGQGPKLLIQFQNNGVVDDSQLPKDRFSAERLKGVDSTLKIQPAKLEDSAVYLCASSSTGWYEQYFGPGTRLTVT.

To note about this clonotype: At one of its ends the junction is not consistent with the germline gene, which may arise from a read error. V usage is TRBV2 and J usage is TRBJ2-3; 9 bases agree with TRBD1. Germline V gives CDR1 SNHLY, CDR2 FYNNEI. This CDR3 is 12 amino acids long. CDR3 sequence reads: CASSEEGTGNGF. The DNA of the CDR3 is TGTGCCAGCAGTGAAGAAGGGACAGGGAACGGTTTT.

This clonotype showed up just a few times. This rearrangement joins TRBV9 to TRBJ2-3; D gene ambiguous. Looked up from germline, CDR1 is SGDLS and CDR2 is YYNGEE. Deletions cut 2 bases from V and 2 bases from J, with 15 bases between. The CDR3 contains 16 residues. Written as DNA, the CDR3 is TGTGCCAGCAGCGTTAATCCTTCCCCCTCCACAGATACGCAGTATTTT. It yields the protein CASSVNPSPSTDTQYF.

The chain's CDR3 is CASSRGRATNEKLFF. The CDR3 DNA reads TGCGCCAGCAGCCGGGGTAGGGCAACTAATGAAAAACTGTTTTTT. The chain carries TRBV5-1 and TRBJ1-4, with D uncertain. Trimming stripped 4 bases from V and 0 bases from J, with 10 bases between. Germline V gene data show CDR1 as SGHRS and CDR2 as YFSETQ. The CDR3 has 15 amino acids.